The text below deals with one T cell receptor (beta chain). Its antigen is not known. A v3.0 immunoSEQ assay was performed at survey level. TCRdb's table, derived via immunoSEQ multiplex PCR, lists solely in-frame clones and lacks some. The table lists under 25,000 clones, around nine tenths of them singletons. Looked up from germline, CDR1 is SGHAT and CDR2 is FQNNGV. The CDR3 is made up of 16 amino acids. The ends lost 5 bases at V and 2 bases at J; junction bases unmatched: 7. The source of the sample is a study of long-term antiretroviral therapy in people with HIV. Study results and limitations: Controls exceeded HIV repertoires in CDR3 length range. Across all time points, the repertoire was dominated by clones that expanded before ART. Although diversity increased after ART, it remained lower than in transplant donor controls.

The clonotype originates from a man aged 40-49 years with HIV. V is TRBV11-2 and J is TRBJ2-3; the match to TRBD2 covers 10 bases. The material sequenced was unsorted PBMCs, taken 0.5 years after starting antiretroviral therapy. The CDR3, as DNA: TGTGCCAGCAGCCAACTTAGCGGGGGGACCACAGATACGCAGTATTTT. Translated: CASSQLSGGTTDTQYF. Drawing the rest from reference TRBV11-2 and TRBJ2-3, the complete variable domain is EAGVAQSPRYKIIEKRQSVAFWCNPISGHATLYWYQQILGQGPKLLIQFQNNGVVDDSQLPKDRFSAERLKGVDSTLKIQPAKLEDSAVYLCASSQLSGGTTDTQYFGPGTRLTVL.